Listed below are T cell receptor beta chains from one sample, sequenced in a study of blood T cell repertoires in COVID-19. Data came from immunoSEQ multiplex PCR; TCRdb stores just in-frame clones and leaves some out. Seen here are 450,000 to 600,000 clones, roughly 90% observed once, and the top ten hold about 0.75%. The sequenced sample was PBMCs or T cells enriched from blood (not recorded which). These receptors were collected from a woman aged 18-35 years who had recovered from COVID-19. Both conserved end residues are part of each CDR3. The order of the fields is clone size, J gene, V gene, D gene, CDR3 DNA, CDR3 protein. D genes are given only for firm matches. Size values are once, few and many counts, or a class for expanded clones, and some rows have none.

clone_size: .; j_call: TRBJ2-3; v_call: TRBV5-1; d_call: TRBD2; cdr3_nt: TGCGCCAGCAGCGCCCTCGCAGTAGCGGGGTCAGGCACAGATACGCAGTATTTT; cdr3_aa: CASSALAVAGSGTDTQYF
clone_size: .; j_call: TRBJ1-6; v_call: TRBV3-1/TRBV3-2; d_call: .; cdr3_nt: TGTGCCAGCAGCGTGGGAGTTGGGATTACTTCACCCCTCCACTTT; cdr3_aa: CASSVGVGITSPLHF
clone_size: .; j_call: TRBJ1-1; v_call: TRBV5-1; d_call: .; cdr3_nt: TGCGCCAGCAGCCTGGGGGATTGGAGGGTGGACACTGAAGCTTTCTTT; cdr3_aa: CASSLGDWRVDTEAFF
clone_size: .; j_call: TRBJ2-5; v_call: TRBV2; d_call: .; cdr3_nt: TGTGCCAGCACCCCCTTAGTCCGGGGCCAAGAGACCCAGTACTTC; cdr3_aa: CASTPLVRGQETQYF
clone_size: .; j_call: TRBJ1-1; v_call: TRBV28; d_call: .; cdr3_nt: TGTGCCACCCTATCCGGGTCGAACACTGAAGCTTTCTTT; cdr3_aa: CATLSGSNTEAFF
clone_size: once; j_call: TRBJ2-1; v_call: TRBV24-1; d_call: .; cdr3_nt: TGTGCCACCAGTGATCCTCCCCTTTACAATGAGCAGTTCTTC; cdr3_aa: CATSDPPLYNEQFF
clone_size: once; j_call: TRBJ2-5; v_call: TRBV30; d_call: .; cdr3_nt: TGTGCCTGGAGTGATGGGGTCGGGGAAGAGACCCAGTACTTC; cdr3_aa: CAWSDGVGEETQYF
clone_size: .; j_call: TRBJ2-5; v_call: TRBV2; d_call: .; cdr3_nt: TGTGCCAGCAGTGAGTTACTGAGTGGGACCCAGTACTTC; cdr3_aa: CASSELLSGTQYF
clone_size: .; j_call: TRBJ1-2; v_call: TRBV11-1; d_call: .; cdr3_nt: TGTGCCAGCAGCTTGACATCTCGGGGAGGTGTGGGCTACACCTTC; cdr3_aa: CASSLTSRGGVGYTF
clone_size: .; j_call: TRBJ1-2; v_call: TRBV2; d_call: .; cdr3_nt: TGTGCCAGCAGTGCCCTGAATAGGGGCTATGGCTACACCTTC; cdr3_aa: CASSALNRGYGYTF
clone_size: once; j_call: TRBJ2-7; v_call: TRBV19; d_call: .; cdr3_nt: TGTGCCAGTAGACGGAACAGGGAGTCCTACGAGCAGTACTTC; cdr3_aa: CASRRNRESYEQYF
clone_size: .; j_call: TRBJ2-5; v_call: TRBV12-3/TRBV12-4; d_call: TRBD2; cdr3_nt: TGTGCCAGCCACCCCCGGGGGGGAGAGACCCAGTACTTC; cdr3_aa: CASHPRGGETQYF
clone_size: .; j_call: TRBJ2-1; v_call: TRBV7-8; d_call: TRBD2; cdr3_nt: TGTGCCAGCAGCTTCCTCGGACTAGCGGGATACAATGAGCAGTTCTTC; cdr3_aa: CASSFLGLAGYNEQFF
clone_size: .; j_call: TRBJ1-2; v_call: TRBV5-3; d_call: .; cdr3_nt: TGTGCCAGAAGCTTCTTGGGAGGCGAGGATGGCTACACCTTC; cdr3_aa: CARSFLGGEDGYTF
clone_size: .; j_call: TRBJ2-5; v_call: TRBV7-9; d_call: .; cdr3_nt: TGTGCCAGCAGCGCTGCTACTCGGCGGGGCTACCAAGAGACCCAGTACTTC; cdr3_aa: CASSAATRRGYQETQYF
clone_size: .; j_call: TRBJ2-5; v_call: TRBV11-2; d_call: TRBD2; cdr3_nt: TGTGCCAGCAAAGGCGGGCGGGGGGGCAGGCAGACCCAGTACTTC; cdr3_aa: CASKGGRGGRQTQYF
clone_size: .; j_call: TRBJ2-7; v_call: TRBV5-1; d_call: TRBD2; cdr3_nt: TGCGCCAGCAGCTCCCAACTACCGACTAGCGGGGCTTTCTACGAGCAGTACTTC; cdr3_aa: CASSSQLPTSGAFYEQYF
clone_size: .; j_call: TRBJ1-5; v_call: TRBV5-1; d_call: .; cdr3_nt: TGCGCCAGCAGCTTGTATAGCAATCAGCCCCAGCATTTT; cdr3_aa: CASSLYSNQPQHF
clone_size: few; j_call: TRBJ1-2; v_call: TRBV27; d_call: TRBD1; cdr3_nt: TGTGCCAGCAGCGAGTCGACAGGGGCTAACTATGGCTACACCTTC; cdr3_aa: CASSESTGANYGYTF
clone_size: .; j_call: TRBJ1-2; v_call: TRBV28; d_call: TRBD1; cdr3_nt: TGTGCCAGCAGTCAAACAGGGGAACTAAGTGCCTACACCTTC; cdr3_aa: CASSQTGELSAYTF
clone_size: .; j_call: TRBJ1-1; v_call: TRBV4-1; d_call: .; cdr3_nt: TGCGCCAGCAGCCAGGCCCGGGGGACTGAAGCTTTCTTT; cdr3_aa: CASSQARGTEAFF
clone_size: .; j_call: TRBJ1-2; v_call: TRBV19; d_call: .; cdr3_nt: TGTGCCAGTAGTATCACAGAACCCTATGGCTACACCTTC; cdr3_aa: CASSITEPYGYTF
clone_size: .; j_call: TRBJ2-7; v_call: TRBV25-1; d_call: TRBD2; cdr3_nt: TGTGCCAGCAGTGCCTCGGGGACTAGCGGGGCCCCACTCTACGAGCAGTACTTC; cdr3_aa: CASSASGTSGAPLYEQYF
clone_size: .; j_call: TRBJ2-3; v_call: TRBV5-1; d_call: TRBD2; cdr3_nt: TGCGCCAGCAGCTTCGGAGAGGCTAGCGGAGATACGCAGTATTTT; cdr3_aa: CASSFGEASGDTQYF
clone_size: .; j_call: TRBJ2-7; v_call: TRBV30; d_call: .; cdr3_nt: TGTGCCTGGGCCTCGCCAGGAGGGGGGGGATGGAAGCAGTACTTC; cdr3_aa: CAWASPGGGGWKQYF
clone_size: .; j_call: TRBJ1-5; v_call: TRBV19; d_call: .; cdr3_nt: TGTGCCAGTAACAGGGATAGCAATCAGCCCCAGCATTTT; cdr3_aa: CASNRDSNQPQHF
clone_size: once; j_call: TRBJ2-5; v_call: TRBV7-9; d_call: .; cdr3_nt: TGTGCCAGCAGCTCACCTTGGGGTGGCACCGGAGGATGCCAGTACTTC; cdr3_aa: CASSSPWGGTGGCQYF
clone_size: .; j_call: TRBJ1-1; v_call: TRBV21-1; d_call: .; cdr3_nt: TGTGCCAGCAGCACTCACCTAAACACTGAAGCTTTCTTT; cdr3_aa: CASSTHLNTEAFF
clone_size: .; j_call: TRBJ1-2; v_call: TRBV2; d_call: .; cdr3_nt: TGTGCCAGCAGTGAACGGCCAGGGAACTATGGCTACACCTTC; cdr3_aa: CASSERPGNYGYTF
clone_size: .; j_call: TRBJ1-2; v_call: TRBV30; d_call: .; cdr3_nt: TGTGCCTGGAGTAACAGCCGCTATGGCTACACCTTC; cdr3_aa: CAWSNSRYGYTF
clone_size: .; j_call: TRBJ2-1; v_call: TRBV4-2; d_call: TRBD2; cdr3_nt: TGTGCCAGCAGGGGGAGGGCCGACTCCTACAATGAGCAGTTCTTC; cdr3_aa: CASRGRADSYNEQFF
clone_size: .; j_call: TRBJ2-2; v_call: TRBV9; d_call: TRBD2; cdr3_nt: TGTGCCAGCAGCGAGGGGACTAGCGGGGGCCCCAACACCGGGGAGCTGTTTTTT; cdr3_aa: CASSEGTSGGPNTGELFF
clone_size: .; j_call: TRBJ1-3; v_call: TRBV9; d_call: .; cdr3_nt: TGTGCCAGCAGCGTAGGTGGAGGTTCCTCTGGAAACACCATATATTTT; cdr3_aa: CASSVGGGSSGNTIYF
clone_size: .; j_call: TRBJ2-6; v_call: TRBV18; d_call: .; cdr3_nt: TGTGCCAGCTCACCTTTAAGACACTTTCTCTCTGGGGCCAACGTCCTGACTTTC; cdr3_aa: CASSPLRHFLSGANVLTF
clone_size: .; j_call: TRBJ1-4; v_call: TRBV27; d_call: .; cdr3_nt: TGTGCCAGCAGGGGCAGCTATGAAAAACTGTTTTTT; cdr3_aa: CASRGSYEKLFF
clone_size: .; j_call: TRBJ2-5; v_call: TRBV5-1; d_call: .; cdr3_nt: TGCGCCAGCAGCTTTAGTGGGCCTCAAGAGACCCAGTACTTC; cdr3_aa: CASSFSGPQETQYF
clone_size: .; j_call: TRBJ2-1; v_call: TRBV24-1; d_call: TRBD1; cdr3_nt: TGTGCCACCAGTGATAAAACCGGGACAGCCAACAATGAGCAGTTCTTC; cdr3_aa: CATSDKTGTANNEQFF
clone_size: .; j_call: TRBJ2-4; v_call: TRBV7-2; d_call: .; cdr3_nt: TGTGCCAGCAGCGCGAGGACGGGAGAAAGGGACTTC; cdr3_aa: CASSARTGERDF
clone_size: .; j_call: TRBJ2-7; v_call: TRBV28; d_call: TRBD2; cdr3_nt: TGTGCCAGCAGTTTCTGGGAGGGCCTAGCGGGGGCCTATTTAGGAGACGAGCAGTACTTC; cdr3_aa: CASSFWEGLAGAYLGDEQYF
clone_size: once; j_call: TRBJ1-3; v_call: TRBV5-4; d_call: .; cdr3_nt: TGTGCCAGCAGCCGGGACACTGGAAACACCATATATTTT; cdr3_aa: CASSRDTGNTIYF
clone_size: .; j_call: TRBJ2-7; v_call: TRBV7-6; d_call: .; cdr3_nt: TGTGCCAGCAGCTTAGATGGCAGGGTGGCCTCCTACGAGCAGTACTTC; cdr3_aa: CASSLDGRVASYEQYF
clone_size: .; j_call: TRBJ1-1; v_call: TRBV5-1; d_call: .; cdr3_nt: TGCGCCAGCAGCTTGGCCAGCGAAGCACCCTACACTGAAGCTTTCTTT; cdr3_aa: CASSLASEAPYTEAFF
clone_size: .; j_call: TRBJ1-1; v_call: TRBV6-5; d_call: .; cdr3_nt: TGTGCCAGCAATTGGAAACGGACGGGAACGACTGAAGCTTTCTTT; cdr3_aa: CASNWKRTGTTEAFF
clone_size: .; j_call: TRBJ2-7; v_call: TRBV6-5; d_call: TRBD2; cdr3_nt: TGTGCCAGCAGGTTAAGGGGAGGGAGAAGCGAGCAGTACTTC; cdr3_aa: CASRLRGGRSEQYF
clone_size: .; j_call: TRBJ1-2; v_call: TRBV11-2; d_call: .; cdr3_nt: TGTGCCAGCAGTTTATCGCTGTCCGAGGGGGTAAGGGAAGGCTACACCTTC; cdr3_aa: CASSLSLSEGVREGYTF
clone_size: .; j_call: TRBJ2-5; v_call: TRBV5-1; d_call: TRBD2; cdr3_nt: TGCGCCAGCAGCCTCGGAGGGCTAGCGGGGGGGCCGGAAGAGACCCAGTACTTC; cdr3_aa: CASSLGGLAGGPEETQYF
clone_size: once; j_call: TRBJ2-1; v_call: TRBV14; d_call: TRBD1; cdr3_nt: TGTGCCAGCAGCCACTTAGGGACAGGGGCAATAGATGAGCAGTTCTTC; cdr3_aa: CASSHLGTGAIDEQFF
clone_size: .; j_call: TRBJ1-3; v_call: TRBV13; d_call: .; cdr3_nt: TGTGCCAGCAGCTTAAGCGGTGACTTTGGAAACACCATATATTTT; cdr3_aa: CASSLSGDFGNTIYF
clone_size: .; j_call: TRBJ1-4; v_call: TRBV4-1; d_call: TRBD1; cdr3_nt: TGCGCCAGCAGCCAACTTACGGGACAGGGGACTGAAAAACTGTTTTTT; cdr3_aa: CASSQLTGQGTEKLFF
clone_size: .; j_call: TRBJ1-6; v_call: TRBV23-1; d_call: .; cdr3_nt: TGCGCCAGCAGTCTGTTCTTTGGAGACGGGAGCTCCTATAATTCACCCCTCCACTTT; cdr3_aa: CASSLFFGDGSSYNSPLHF
clone_size: .; j_call: TRBJ2-7; v_call: TRBV14; d_call: TRBD1; cdr3_nt: TGTGCCAGCAGCCAAATGGGGACAGTCTCCTACGAGCAGTACTTC; cdr3_aa: CASSQMGTVSYEQYF
clone_size: .; j_call: TRBJ1-1; v_call: TRBV7-2; d_call: .; cdr3_nt: TGTGCCAGCAGCTTTGGTGGGGCAGCGAACACTGAAGCTTTCTTT; cdr3_aa: CASSFGGAANTEAFF
clone_size: .; j_call: TRBJ1-2; v_call: TRBV9; d_call: TRBD1; cdr3_nt: TGTGCCAGCAGCGGGACAGGGTTTAACTATGGCTACACCTTC; cdr3_aa: CASSGTGFNYGYTF
clone_size: .; j_call: TRBJ1-3; v_call: TRBV30; d_call: TRBD1; cdr3_nt: TGTGCCTGGAGTAGGGGGGGACAGGGGACAAACACCATATATTTT; cdr3_aa: CAWSRGGQGTNTIYF